Listed below are T cell receptor beta chains from one sample, sequenced in a study of T cells in Graves' hyperthyroidism and ophthalmopathy. TCRdb called the multiplex PCR reads again in MiXCR, with one record for every CDR3 protein. The data contain roughly 500,000 distinct CDR3 sequences, about 45% of them singletons. The sample was peripheral blood or thyroid tissue (not recorded which). Receptors were obtained from an adult woman with Graves' disease, either hyperthyroidism or ophthalmopathy (not recorded which). Each CDR3 is given with its conserved first and last residue. The D gene is left open where the match is weak. Clone sizes are given selectively: once, few, many, or a class where the clone is expanded.

v_call,d_call,clone_size,j_call,cdr3_aa,cdr3_nt
TRBV19,.,many,TRBJ2-7,CAPSLAVGDPLLSYEQYF,TGTGCCCCAAGTCTTGCGGTCGGGGACCCTTTACTCTCCTACGAGCAGTACTTC
TRBV20-1,.,.,TRBJ2-7,CSALTYEQYF,TGCAGTGCTCTGACATACGAGCAGTACTTC
TRBV6-5,.,many,TRBJ2-7,CASRRSRGQSYEQYF,TGTGCCAGCAGACGATCTCGAGGACAGTCCTACGAGCAGTACTTC
TRBV7-2,TRBD1,once,TRBJ1-1,CASSKDRSEAFF,TGTGCCAGCAGCAAGGACAGGAGTGAAGCTTTCTTT
TRBV14,TRBD1,few,TRBJ1-5,CAPDRELCNQPQHF,TGTGCCCCCGACAGGGAGCTTTGCAATCAGCCCCAGCATTTT
TRBV2,.,few,TRBJ1-1,CASRGLRNTEAFF,TGTGCCAGCAGAGGACTGCGTAACACTGAAGCTTTCTTT
TRBV5-4,TRBD1,.,TRBJ2-7,CASSPGGRLSYEQYF,TGTGCCAGCAGCCCAGGGGGACGTCTCTCCTACGAGCAGTACTTC
TRBV20-1,.,few,TRBJ2-7,CSASQGVGYEQYF,TGCAGTGCATCTCAGGGTGTAGGGTACGAGCAGTACTTC
TRBV7-6,TRBD1,.,TRBJ1-6,CASSAGTGSTPLHF,TGTGCCAGCAGCGCAGGGACAGGGAGCACACCCCTCCACTTT
TRBV2,TRBD2,.,TRBJ2-7,CASAMVSGSYEQYF,TGTGCCAGCGCTATGGTTAGCGGGTCCTACGAGCAGTACTTC
TRBV10-2,TRBD1,.,TRBJ2-7,CASSENRGAREQYF,TGCGCCAGCAGTGAAAACAGGGGGGCACGAGAGCAGTACTTC
TRBV3-1,.,few,TRBJ1-1,CASSLTGKGTEAFF,TGTGCCAGCAGCCTAACAGGGAAAGGCACTGAAGCTTTCTTT